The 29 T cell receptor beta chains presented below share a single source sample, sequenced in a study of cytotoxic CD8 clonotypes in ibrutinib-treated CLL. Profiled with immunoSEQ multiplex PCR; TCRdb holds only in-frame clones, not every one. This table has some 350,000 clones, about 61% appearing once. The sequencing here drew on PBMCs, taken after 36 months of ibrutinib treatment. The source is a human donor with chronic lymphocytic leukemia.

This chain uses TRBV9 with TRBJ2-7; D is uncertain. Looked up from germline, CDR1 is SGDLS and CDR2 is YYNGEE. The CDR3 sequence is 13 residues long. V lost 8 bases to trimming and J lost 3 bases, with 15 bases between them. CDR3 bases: TGTGCCAGGACCTTAGGGTTCCACTACGAGCAGTACTTC. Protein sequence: CARTLGFHYEQYF.

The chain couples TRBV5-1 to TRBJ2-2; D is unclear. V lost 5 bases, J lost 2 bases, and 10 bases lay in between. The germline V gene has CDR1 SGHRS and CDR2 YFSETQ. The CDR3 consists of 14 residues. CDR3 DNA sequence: TGCGCCAGCAGACACCGGGCAAACACCGGGGAGCTGTTTTTT. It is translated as CASRHRANTGELFF.

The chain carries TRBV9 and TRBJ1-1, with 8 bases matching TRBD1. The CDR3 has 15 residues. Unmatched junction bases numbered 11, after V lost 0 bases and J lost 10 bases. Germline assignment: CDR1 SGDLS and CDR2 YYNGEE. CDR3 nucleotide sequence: TGTGCCAGCAGCGTAGGACTGGACAGGGAGGTCTCAGCTTTCTTT. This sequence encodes CASSVGLDREVSAFF. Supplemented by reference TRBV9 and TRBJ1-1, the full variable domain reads DSGVTQTPKHLITATGQRVTLRCSPRSGDLSVYWYQQSLDQGLQFLIQYYNGEERAKGNILERFSAQQFPDLHSELNLSSLELGDSALYFCASSVGLDREVSAFFGQGTRLTVV.

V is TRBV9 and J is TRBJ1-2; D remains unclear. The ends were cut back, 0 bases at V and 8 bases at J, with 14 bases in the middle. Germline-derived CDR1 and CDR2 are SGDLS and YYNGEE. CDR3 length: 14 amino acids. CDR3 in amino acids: CASSVAGPRSGYTF. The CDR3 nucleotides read TGTGCCAGCAGCGTAGCAGGACCCAGGAGCGGCTACACCTTC.

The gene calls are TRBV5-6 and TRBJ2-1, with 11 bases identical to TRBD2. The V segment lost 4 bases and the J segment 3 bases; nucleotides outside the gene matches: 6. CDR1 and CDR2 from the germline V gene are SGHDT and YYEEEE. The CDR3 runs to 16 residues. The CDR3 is CASSRLAGFIYNEQFF. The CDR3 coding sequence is TGTGCCAGCAGCAGACTAGCGGGGTTCATCTACAATGAGCAGTTCTTC.

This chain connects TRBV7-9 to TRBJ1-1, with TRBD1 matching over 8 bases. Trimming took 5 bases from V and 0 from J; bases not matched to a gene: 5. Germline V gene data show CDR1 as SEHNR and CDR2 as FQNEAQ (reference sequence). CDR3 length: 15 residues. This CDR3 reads CASSPPGGLNTEAFF. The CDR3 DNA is TGTGCCAGCAGCCCCCCAGGGGGCCTGAACACTGAAGCTTTCTTT.

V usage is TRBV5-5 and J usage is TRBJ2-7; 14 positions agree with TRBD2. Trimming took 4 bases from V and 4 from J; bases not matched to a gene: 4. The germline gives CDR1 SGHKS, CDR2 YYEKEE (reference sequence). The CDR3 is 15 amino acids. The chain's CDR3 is CASSLRTSGGYEQYF. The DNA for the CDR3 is TGTGCCAGCAGCCTCCGGACTAGCGGGGGGTACGAGCAGTACTTC.

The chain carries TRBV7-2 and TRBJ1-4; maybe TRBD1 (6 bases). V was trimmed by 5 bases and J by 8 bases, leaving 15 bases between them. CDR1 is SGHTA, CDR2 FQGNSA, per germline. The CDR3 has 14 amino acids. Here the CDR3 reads CASSTWTDGEKLFF. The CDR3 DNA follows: TGTGCCAGCAGCACTTGGACAGACGGGGAAAAACTGTTTTTT.

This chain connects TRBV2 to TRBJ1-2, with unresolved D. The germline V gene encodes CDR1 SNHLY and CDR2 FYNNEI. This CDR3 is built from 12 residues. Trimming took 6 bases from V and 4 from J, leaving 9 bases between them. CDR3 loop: CASRSGVYGYTF. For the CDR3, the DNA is TGTGCCAGCAGGAGCGGCGTCTATGGCTACACCTTC.

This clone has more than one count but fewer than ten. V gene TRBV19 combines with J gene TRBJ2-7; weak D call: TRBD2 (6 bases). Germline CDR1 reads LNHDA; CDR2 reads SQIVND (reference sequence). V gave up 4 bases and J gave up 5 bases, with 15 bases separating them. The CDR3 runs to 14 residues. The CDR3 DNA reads TGTGCCAGTAGTAGTTTGGCGGGATTCGACGAGCAGTACTTC. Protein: CASSSLAGFDEQYF.

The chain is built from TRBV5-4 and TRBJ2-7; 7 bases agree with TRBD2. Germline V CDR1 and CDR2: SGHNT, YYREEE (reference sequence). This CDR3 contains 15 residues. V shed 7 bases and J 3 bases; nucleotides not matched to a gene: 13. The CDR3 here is CASQVGRTGSYEQYF. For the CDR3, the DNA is TGTGCCAGCCAAGTCGGGAGGACGGGTAGCTACGAGCAGTACTTC.

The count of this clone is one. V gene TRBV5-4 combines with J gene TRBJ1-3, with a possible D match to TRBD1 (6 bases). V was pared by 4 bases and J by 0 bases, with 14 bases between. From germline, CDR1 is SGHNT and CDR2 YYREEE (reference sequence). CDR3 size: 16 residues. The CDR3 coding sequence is TGTGCCAGCAGCCCGGACAGAGGGGGCTCTGGAAACACCATATATTTT. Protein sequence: CASSPDRGGSGNTIYF.

Here the CDR3 DNA reads TGTGCCAGCAGTTACGAACGACTAAGAGAGACCCAGTACTTC. This encodes CASSYERLRETQYF. J is TRBJ2-5 and V is TRBV6-6, with D perhaps TRBD2 (5 bases). Trimming removed 2 bases from V and 4 bases from J, with 11 bases in between. The germline V gene encodes CDR1 MNHNY and CDR2 SVGAGI (reference sequence). The CDR3 is 14 residues long.

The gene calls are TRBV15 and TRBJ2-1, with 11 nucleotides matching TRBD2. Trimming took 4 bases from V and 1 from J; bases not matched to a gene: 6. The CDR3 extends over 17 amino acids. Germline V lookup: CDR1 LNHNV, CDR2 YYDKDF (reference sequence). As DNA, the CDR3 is TGTGCCACCAGCATGGGACTAGCGGTTCCGTCCTACAATGAGCAGTTCTTC. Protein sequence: CATSMGLAVPSYNEQFF.

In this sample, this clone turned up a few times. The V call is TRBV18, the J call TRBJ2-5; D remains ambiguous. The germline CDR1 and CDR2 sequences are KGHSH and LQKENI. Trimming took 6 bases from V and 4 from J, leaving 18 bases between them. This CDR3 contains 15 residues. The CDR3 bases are TGTGCCAGCTCGCCGTTACCGGGCCTAGGAGAGACCCAGTACTTC. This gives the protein CASSPLPGLGETQYF.

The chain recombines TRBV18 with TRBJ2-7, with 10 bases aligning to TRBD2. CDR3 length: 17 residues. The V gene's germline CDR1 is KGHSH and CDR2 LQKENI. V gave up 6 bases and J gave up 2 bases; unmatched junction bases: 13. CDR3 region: CASSPRALAGDPYEQYF. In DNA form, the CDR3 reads TGTGCCAGCTCTCCTCGGGCCCTAGCGGGAGATCCCTACGAGCAGTACTTC.

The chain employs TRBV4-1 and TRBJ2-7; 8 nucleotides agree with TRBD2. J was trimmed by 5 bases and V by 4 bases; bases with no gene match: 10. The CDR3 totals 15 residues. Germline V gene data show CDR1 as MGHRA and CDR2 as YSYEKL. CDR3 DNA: TGCGCCAGCAGCCTATTACGGGAGGGCAACAACGAGCAGTACTTC. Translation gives CASSLLREGNNEQYF.

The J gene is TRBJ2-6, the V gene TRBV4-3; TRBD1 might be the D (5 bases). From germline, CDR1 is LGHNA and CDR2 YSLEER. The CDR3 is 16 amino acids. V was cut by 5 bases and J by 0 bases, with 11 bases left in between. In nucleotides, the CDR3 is TGCGCCAGCAGCAGAGACAGCCACTCTGGGGCCAACGTCCTGACTTTC. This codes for CASSRDSHSGANVLTF.

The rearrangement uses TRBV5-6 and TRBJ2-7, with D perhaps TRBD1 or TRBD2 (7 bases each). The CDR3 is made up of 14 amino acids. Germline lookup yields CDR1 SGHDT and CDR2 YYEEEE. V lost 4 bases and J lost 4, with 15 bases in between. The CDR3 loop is CASSPGQRGYEQYF. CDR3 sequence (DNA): TGTGCCAGCAGCCCGGGACAGCGGGGATACGAGCAGTACTTC.

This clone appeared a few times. This chain's CDR3 is CASSYSGNEQFF. DNA for the CDR3: TGTGCCAGCAGTTACTCCGGCAATGAGCAGTTCTTC. The rearrangement links TRBV6-5 to TRBJ2-1; no definite D call. There are 12 residues in the CDR3. From germline, CDR1 is MNHEY and CDR2 SVGAGI. V shed 0 bases and J shed 6 bases, with 3 bases lying between them.

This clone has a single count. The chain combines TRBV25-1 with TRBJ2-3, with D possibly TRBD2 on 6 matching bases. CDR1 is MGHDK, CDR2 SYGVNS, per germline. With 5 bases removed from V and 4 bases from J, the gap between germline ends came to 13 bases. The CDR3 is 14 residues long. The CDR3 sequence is CASSPRLESDTQYF. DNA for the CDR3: TGTGCCAGCAGTCCGCGACTAGAATCAGATACGCAGTATTTT.

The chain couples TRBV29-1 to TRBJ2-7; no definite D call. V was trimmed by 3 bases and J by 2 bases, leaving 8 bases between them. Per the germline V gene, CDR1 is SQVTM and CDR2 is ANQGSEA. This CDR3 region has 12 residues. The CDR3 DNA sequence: TGCAGCGTTGAGGGCAGGCCCTACGAGCAGTACTTC. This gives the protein CSVEGRPYEQYF.

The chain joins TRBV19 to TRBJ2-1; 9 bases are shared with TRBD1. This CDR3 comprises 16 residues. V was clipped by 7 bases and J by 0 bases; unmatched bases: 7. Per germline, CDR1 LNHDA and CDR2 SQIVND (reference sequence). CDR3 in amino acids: CASTRQGVSSYNEQFF. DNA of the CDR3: TGTGCCAGTACCCGACAGGGGGTCAGCTCCTACAATGAGCAGTTCTTC.

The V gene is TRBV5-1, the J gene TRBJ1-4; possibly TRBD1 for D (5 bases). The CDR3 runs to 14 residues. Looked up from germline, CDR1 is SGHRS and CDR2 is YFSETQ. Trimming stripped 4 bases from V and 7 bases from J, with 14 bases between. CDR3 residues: CASSPGTMGEKLFF. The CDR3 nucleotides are TGCGCCAGCAGCCCCGGGACTATGGGTGAAAAACTGTTTTTT.

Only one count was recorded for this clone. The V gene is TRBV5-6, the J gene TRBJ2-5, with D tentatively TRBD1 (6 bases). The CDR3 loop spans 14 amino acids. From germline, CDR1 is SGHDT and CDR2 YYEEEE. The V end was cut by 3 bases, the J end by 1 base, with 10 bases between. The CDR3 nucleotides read TGTGCCAGCAGCTCCCACAGGGTCCAAGAGACCCAGTACTTC. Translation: CASSSHRVQETQYF.

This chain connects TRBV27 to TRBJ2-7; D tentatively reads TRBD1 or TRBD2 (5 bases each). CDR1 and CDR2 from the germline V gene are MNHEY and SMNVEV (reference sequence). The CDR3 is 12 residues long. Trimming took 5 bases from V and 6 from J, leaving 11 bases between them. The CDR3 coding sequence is TGTGCCAGCAGTCTGGTTGGGGGCGAGCAGTACTTC. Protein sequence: CASSLVGGEQYF.

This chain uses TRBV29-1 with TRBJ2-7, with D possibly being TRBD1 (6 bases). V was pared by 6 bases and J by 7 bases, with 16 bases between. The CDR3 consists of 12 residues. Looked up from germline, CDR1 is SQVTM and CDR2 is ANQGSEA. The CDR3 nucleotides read TGCAGCGTCCCAGGGACCCAGGGGGAGCAGTACTTC. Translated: CSVPGTQGEQYF.

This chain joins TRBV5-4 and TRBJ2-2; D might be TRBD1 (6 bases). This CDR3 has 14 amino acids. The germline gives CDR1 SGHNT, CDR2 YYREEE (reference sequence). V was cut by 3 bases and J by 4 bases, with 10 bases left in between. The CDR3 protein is CASSSLGGTGELFF. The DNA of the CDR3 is TGTGCCAGCAGCTCGCTAGGGGGCACCGGGGAGCTGTTTTTT.

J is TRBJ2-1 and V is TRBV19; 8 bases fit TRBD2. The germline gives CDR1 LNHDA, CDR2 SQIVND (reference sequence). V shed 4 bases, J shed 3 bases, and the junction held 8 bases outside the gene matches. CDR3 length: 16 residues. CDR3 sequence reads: CASSTLGLVGYNEQFF. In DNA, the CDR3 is TGTGCCAGTAGTACCCTGGGACTAGTTGGCTACAATGAGCAGTTCTTC.